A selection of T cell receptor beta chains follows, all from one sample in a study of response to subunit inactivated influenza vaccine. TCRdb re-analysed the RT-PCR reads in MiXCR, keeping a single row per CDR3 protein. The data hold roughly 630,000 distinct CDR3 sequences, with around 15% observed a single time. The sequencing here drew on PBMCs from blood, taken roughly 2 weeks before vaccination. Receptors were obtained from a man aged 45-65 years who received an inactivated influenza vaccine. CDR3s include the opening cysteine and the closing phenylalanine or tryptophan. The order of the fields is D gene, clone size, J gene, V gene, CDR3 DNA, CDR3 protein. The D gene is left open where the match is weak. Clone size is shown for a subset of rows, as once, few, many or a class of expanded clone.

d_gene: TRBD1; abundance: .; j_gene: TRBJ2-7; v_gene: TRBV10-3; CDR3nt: TGTGCCATCAGAGGGACAGGGGGCTCCTACGAGCAGTACTTC; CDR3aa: CAIRGTGGSYEQYF
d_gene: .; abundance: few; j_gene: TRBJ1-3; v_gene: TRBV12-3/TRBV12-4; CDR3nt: TGTGCCAGCAGCTCTCACGGCGGAAACACCATATATTTT; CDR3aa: CASSSHGGNTIYF
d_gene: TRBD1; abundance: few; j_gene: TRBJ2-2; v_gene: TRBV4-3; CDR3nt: TGCGCCAGCAGCCAAGGGACAGGGGGCTTCGGGGAGCTGTTTTTT; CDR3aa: CASSQGTGGFGELFF
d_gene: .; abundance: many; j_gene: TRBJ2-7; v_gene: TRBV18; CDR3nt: TGTGCCAGCAGTCCCTCTACATACGAGCAGTACTTC; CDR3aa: CASSPSTYEQYF
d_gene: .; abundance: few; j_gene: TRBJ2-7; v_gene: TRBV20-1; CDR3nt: TGCAGTGCTAGAGTGGGGGTTCCTTACGAGCAGTACTTC; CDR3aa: CSARVGVPYEQYF
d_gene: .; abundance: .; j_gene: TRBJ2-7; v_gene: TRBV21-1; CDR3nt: TGTGCCAGCAGCATAACCAAACGGGAGGGCTTACCCTACGAGCAGTACTTC; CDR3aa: CASSITKREGLPYEQYF
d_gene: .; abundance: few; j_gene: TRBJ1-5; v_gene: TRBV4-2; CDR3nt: TGTGCCAGCAGCCAAGATGGGGGACCGTCATTCCACAATCAGCCCCAGCATTTT; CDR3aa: CASSQDGGPSFHNQPQHF
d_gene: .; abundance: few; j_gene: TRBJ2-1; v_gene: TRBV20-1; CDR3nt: TGCAGTGCCCTAGTAAAGTACAATGAGCAGTTCTTC; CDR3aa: CSALVKYNEQFF
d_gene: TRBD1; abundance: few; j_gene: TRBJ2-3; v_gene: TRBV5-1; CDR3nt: TGCGCCAGCAGCGTCTCGGACAGGGGAAGGACAGATACGCAGTATTTT; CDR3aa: CASSVSDRGRTDTQYF
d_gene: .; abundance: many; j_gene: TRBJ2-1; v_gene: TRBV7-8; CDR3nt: TGTGCCAGCAGCTTAATTGGGAGCTACCATGAGCAGTTCTTC; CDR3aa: CASSLIGSYHEQFF
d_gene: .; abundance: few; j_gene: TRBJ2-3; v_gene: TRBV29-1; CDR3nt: TGCAGCGTGGGACCCCAGACGACAGATACGCAGTATTTT; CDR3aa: CSVGPQTTDTQYF
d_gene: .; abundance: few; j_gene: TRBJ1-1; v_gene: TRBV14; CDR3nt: TGTGCCAGCAGCCAAAACTTAGGAGTGAACACTGAAGCTTTCTTT; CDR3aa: CASSQNLGVNTEAFF
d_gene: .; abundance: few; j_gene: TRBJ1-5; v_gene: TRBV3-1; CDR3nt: TGTGCCAGCAGCCAAGGATGGGGGGCCAATCAGCCCCAGCATTTT; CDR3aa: CASSQGWGANQPQHF
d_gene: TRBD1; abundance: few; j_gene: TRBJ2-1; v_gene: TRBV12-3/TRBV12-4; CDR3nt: TGTGCCAGCGGACTTCGGACAGGCGCCTCCTACAATGAGCAGTTCTTC; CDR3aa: CASGLRTGASYNEQFF
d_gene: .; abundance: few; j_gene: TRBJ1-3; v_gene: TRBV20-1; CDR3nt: TGCAGTGCTAGAATGGCAGCTGGAAACACCATATATTTT; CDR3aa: CSARMAAGNTIYF
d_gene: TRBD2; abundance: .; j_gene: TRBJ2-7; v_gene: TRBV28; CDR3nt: TGTGCCAGCAGTTTAGCGGCGGGAGGGTGGTACGAGCAGTACTTC; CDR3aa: CASSLAAGGWYEQYF
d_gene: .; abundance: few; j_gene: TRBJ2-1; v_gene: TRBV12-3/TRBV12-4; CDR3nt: TGTGCCAGCGGCACATCAGGGTCAAACCACAATGAGCAGTTCTTC; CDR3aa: CASGTSGSNHNEQFF
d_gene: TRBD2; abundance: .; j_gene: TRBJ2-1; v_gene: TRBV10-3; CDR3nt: TGTGCCATCAGTACTAGCGGGAGTATCGCCGAGCAGTTCTTC; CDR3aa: CAISTSGSIAEQFF
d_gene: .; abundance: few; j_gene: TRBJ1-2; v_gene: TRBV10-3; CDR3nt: TGTGCCATCAGTGACAGGGCGGATGGCTACACCTTC; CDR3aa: CAISDRADGYTF
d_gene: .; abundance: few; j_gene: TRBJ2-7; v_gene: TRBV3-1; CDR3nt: TGTGCCAGCAGCCAAGATTGGCAGGGGCGCGAGCAGTACTTC; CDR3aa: CASSQDWQGREQYF
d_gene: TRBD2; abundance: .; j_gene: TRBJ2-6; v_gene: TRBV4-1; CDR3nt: TGCGCCAGCAGCCAGTATAGCGGGCAGGTCCTCTCTGGGGCCAACGTCCTGACTTTC; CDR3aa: CASSQYSGQVLSGANVLTF
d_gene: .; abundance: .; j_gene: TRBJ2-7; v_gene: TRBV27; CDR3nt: TGTGCCAGCAGTTCTCGTATCCGTCATGACTTC; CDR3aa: CASSSRIRHDF
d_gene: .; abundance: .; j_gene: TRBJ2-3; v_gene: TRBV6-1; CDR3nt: TGTGCCAGCAGTGAAACTAGGTCAGATACGCAGTATTTT; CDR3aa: CASSETRSDTQYF
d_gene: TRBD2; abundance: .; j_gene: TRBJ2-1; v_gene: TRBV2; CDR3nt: TGTGCCAGCAGTGCAGCGGGAGAGCAGTTCTTC; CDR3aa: CASSAAGEQFF